These 13 T cell receptor beta chains share one sample of origin, sequenced in a study of blood T cell repertoires in COVID-19. Sequencing used immunoSEQ multiplex PCR; TCRdb keeps in-frame clones, though not all of them. The sample contains about 52,000 clones, over 75% of which appear only once. Source material: peripheral blood. The receptor set was obtained from an elderly woman with COVID-19, enrolled during active disease.

J is TRBJ2-7 and V is TRBV4-2; TRBD2 is a possible D gene (6 bases). Germline-derived CDR1 and CDR2 are LGHNA and YNFKEQ. Trimming cost V 1 base and J 7 bases, with 17 bases left between them. The CDR3 covers 15 residues. CDR3 sequence reads: CASSQGIGTPIEQYF. Written as DNA, the CDR3 is TGTGCCAGCAGCCAAGGGATTGGGACTCCCATTGAGCAGTACTTC.

V usage is TRBV18 and J usage is TRBJ2-2; maybe TRBD2 (6 bases). The CDR3 covers 13 residues. The V and J ends lost 6 bases and 6 bases respectively, with 11 bases between them. The germline CDR1 and CDR2 sequences are KGHSH and LQKENI. The CDR3 is CASSPTRAGELFF. The CDR3 nucleotides are TGTGCCAGCTCTCCGACTAGGGCCGGGGAGCTGTTTTTT.

The chain employs TRBV7-8 and TRBJ1-5, with 7 bases that match TRBD1. The CDR3 spans 15 residues. V shed 3 bases and J 1 base; nucleotides not matched to a gene: 3. CDR1 is SGHVS, CDR2 FQNEAQ, per germline. CDR3 DNA: TGTGCCAGCAGCTTTAGGACAGGCAGCAATCAGCCCCAGCATTTT. Its translation is CASSFRTGSNQPQHF. Combining the CDR3 with reference TRBV7-8 and TRBJ1-5 gives the whole variable domain GAGVSQSPRYKVAKRGQDVALRCDPISGHVSLFWYQQALGQGPEFLTYFQNEAQLDKSGLPSDRFFAERPEGSVSTLKIQRTQQEDSAVYLCASSFRTGSNQPQHFGDGTRLSIL.

This clone is a singleton in its sample. The chain links TRBV5-5 to TRBJ2-2; TRBD2 matches at 8 bases. CDR3 length equals 16 residues. The junction had 9 bases not matched to a gene; V was cut back by 3 bases and J by 5 bases. The germline V gene encodes CDR1 SGHKS and CDR2 YYEKEE (reference sequence). This chain's CDR3 is CASSSRRLARTGELFF. As DNA, the CDR3 is TGTGCCAGCAGCTCAAGAAGACTAGCGAGGACCGGGGAGCTGTTTTTT.

The V gene is TRBV30, the J gene TRBJ1-4; tentative D call: TRBD1 (6 bases). The germline V gene encodes CDR1 GTSNPN and CDR2 SVGIG (reference sequence). The CDR3 consists of 13 residues. Deletions cut 5 bases from V and 7 bases from J, with 14 bases between. Here the CDR3 DNA reads TGTGCCTGGGCAACAGGGCGCCTTGAAAAACTGTTTTTT. As protein: CAWATGRLEKLFF.

The chain is built from TRBV3-1 (or the pseudogene TRBV3-2) and TRBJ1-5; D uncertain. Trimming removed 0 bases from V and 6 bases from J, with 9 bases in between. This CDR3 region has 14 residues. CDR1 LGHDT and CDR2 YNNKEL come from the germline V gene (reference sequence). CDR3 DNA sequence: TGTGCCAGCAGCCAAGATACAGCCATTCAGCCCCAGCATTTT. Its protein is CASSQDTAIQPQHF.

Concerning this clone itself: The germline gene is not matched at one end of the junction; a read error may be the cause. The chain has TRBV9 and TRBJ2-7; maybe TRBD1 (5 bases). The CDR3 is made up of 15 amino acids. From germline, CDR1 is SGDLS and CDR2 YYNGEE. CDR3 in DNA: TGTGCCGGCAGCGTAGGGGCAGTCTGGCAGTACGAGCAGTACTTC. It specifies CAGSVGAVWQYEQYF. The variable domain in full, completed from reference TRBV9 and TRBJ2-7, reads DSGVTQTPKHLITATGQRVTLRCSPRSGDLSVYWYQQSLDQGLQFLIQYYNGEERAKGNILERFSAQQFPDLHSELNLSSLELGDSALYFCAGSVGAVWQYEQYFGPGTRLTVT.

The rearrangement uses TRBV6-5 and TRBJ1-1; the D gene is possibly TRBD1 (5 bases). Germline CDR1 is MNHEY and CDR2 is SVGAGI. Trimming shortened V by 7 bases and J by 1 base, and 13 bases separated the two germline ends. The CDR3 contains 14 residues. The CDR3 is CASTPGLQNTEAFF. The CDR3 DNA is TGTGCCAGCACGCCGGGACTCCAGAACACTGAAGCTTTCTTT.

This chain joins TRBV18 and TRBJ1-3; 7 nucleotides line up with TRBD1. Per germline, CDR1 KGHSH and CDR2 LQKENI. This CDR3 is 14 amino acids long. J lost 4 bases, V lost 6 bases, and 6 bases had no gene match. The CDR3: CASSTQGRGNTIYF. The CDR3 bases are TGTGCCAGCTCCACACAGGGGCGAGGAAACACCATATATTTT. The whole variable domain, filled in from reference TRBV18 and TRBJ1-3, reads NAGVMQNPRHLVRRRGQEARLRCSPMKGHSHVYWYRQLPEEGLKFMVYLQKENIIDESGMPKERFSAEFPKEGPSILRIQQVVRGDSAAYFCASSTQGRGNTIYFGEGSWLTVV.

The rearrangement uses TRBV27 and TRBJ1-1; D remains unclear. Trimming pared 6 bases from V and 4 bases from J, leaving 12 bases between. The germline CDR1 and CDR2 sequences are MNHEY and SMNVEV (reference sequence). The CDR3 runs to 13 residues. CDR3 DNA sequence: TGTGCCAGCAGGTTGGGCTTGGTCACTGAAGCTTTCTTT. Translated: CASRLGLVTEAFF.

A remark on this clone: One end of the junction fails to match germline, which may point to a read error. The chain links TRBV7-7 to TRBJ2-1; 10 bases are shared with TRBD2. This CDR3 has 16 amino acids. Germline lookup yields CDR1 SSHAT and CDR2 FNYEAQ (reference sequence). The CDR3 loop reads CASSSTSGRDYNEQFF. The DNA for the CDR3 is TGTGCTAGCAGCTCCACGAGCGGGAGGGATTACAATGAGCAGTTCTTC.

The sample holds one count of this clone. The chain carries TRBV7-2 and TRBJ2-5, with D possibly being TRBD2 (7 bases). This CDR3 has 15 amino acids. Per the germline V gene, CDR1 is SGHTA and CDR2 is FQGNSA. V lost 10 bases, J lost 5 bases, and 23 bases lay in between. CDR3 residues: CATGKGGGPGETQYF. The CDR3 DNA is TGTGCCACGGGCAAGGGGGGAGGGCCGGGGGAGACCCAGTACTTC.

This clone was recorded once. V gene TRBV28 combines with J gene TRBJ2-1; 10 bases are a match to TRBD2. Per germline, CDR1 MDHEN and CDR2 SYDVKM. V was clipped by 6 bases and J by 7 bases; unmatched bases: 12. This CDR3 has 16 residues. The CDR3 DNA is TGTGCCAGCAGCCTCAGGGCTAGCGGGAGAGTTAATGAGCAGTTCTTC. Translating gives CASSLRASGRVNEQFF. Combining the CDR3 with reference TRBV28 and TRBJ2-1 gives the whole variable domain DVKVTQSSRYLVKRTGEKVFLECVQDMDHENMFWYRQDPGLGLRLIYFSYDVKMKEKGDIPEGYSVSREKKERFSLILESASTNQTSMYLCASSLRASGRVNEQFFGPGTRLTVL.